This T cell receptor beta chain was recorded in a study of cytomegalovirus exposure and HLA in healthy donors (dated by TCRdb to between 2016 and 2019). Notes on the research overall: In an earlier analysis of 550 to 750 of the donors, 276 Gb of sequence data and 117 million unique TCR beta sequences from about 180 million T cells were reported. Class I and class II HLA loci were covered by the typing at four-digit resolution. A later analysis re-analyzed previously published TCR beta repertoires from 500 to 700 donors and added high-resolution HLA genotyping to study TCR occurrence patterns. In addition to the first cohort of several hundred subjects, a separate validation cohort of 120 different subjects was used. Of the 398 genotyped donors, less than 85% were placed in the genetic ancestry cluster associated with self-reported Caucasian donors. Alongside the repertoire data, information on donor age, sex, ethnicity and CMV serostatus was compiled. Rather than drawing on any new phenotypic data, the later analysis identified candidate immune exposures from TCR beta sequences and the way those sequences occurred across donors. Among a few hundred genotyped donors of the cohort, an average of approximately 240,000 unique TCR beta nucleotide sequences were sequenced per donor, approximately 20% of them non-productive. The study profiled the T cell repertoires of hundreds of subjects by immunosequencing and related them to cytomegalovirus serostatus. The number of typed donors differed by locus: roughly 620-630 for A, B, C, DRB1 and DQB1; 522 for DQA1; approximately 600 for DPA1; and around 450 for DPB1. All discovery cohort repertoires had been generated on a single sequencing platform. In an earlier analysis of about 590 of the donors, high-throughput TCR beta sequencing was used to judge whether each TCR beta V gene segment behaved as functional or pseudogenic. Roughly 300 gigabases of sequencing data and around 87 million unique TCR sequences were included in an early release covering 550 to 800 HLA-typed donors. The aim of the study was to test whether cataloging public T cell receptors could identify signatures of past pathogen exposure. High-throughput TCR immunosequencing, statistical association of individual TCRs with disease status, and machine learning were combined to predict cytomegalovirus infection status. Genome-wide SNP genotypes for about three fifths of the 666 donors were used in a later genetic analysis, which treated that subset as a discovery cohort. Four or five DR-DQ haplotypes were treated as single units for association and clustering because of strong linkage in the cohort.

This clone was detected once. Which antigen it targets is not known. Per-nucleotide qualities are absent, and no much larger clonotype sits a single base away. CDR1 and CDR2 are drawn from the germline V gene: MGHRA, YSYEKL. The CDR3 has 14 amino acids, counting the end cysteine and phenylalanine. Only the CDR3 DNA stays, 42 bases, in frame from base 1. V is trimmed back by 4 bases and J by 5 bases, and the junction contains 4 bases that no gene match accounts for. Study-wide conclusions, independent of this receptor: Cytomegalovirus status was reported to be diagnosed by the classifier with high specificity and sensitivity in both the original and validation cohorts. About 17 rarely observed V segments, including chromosome 9 orphons, were excluded from the earlier analysis of about 500 of the donors because counts were too low. The sequencing pipeline was judged likely to have produced a cluster of highly shared sequence variants as a technical artifact. The cohort was sequenced for TCR beta chains only, and without alpha or paired-chain data the features that could be detected were limited. Across donors, most TCR sequences were observed very rarely, whereas some public TCRs were present in many individuals. The 87-base-pair reads could not distinguish some IMGT-functional V segments, including TRBV6-2 and TRBV6-3, so those segments were excluded. Roughly uniform sequencing depth across donors was assumed in presence/absence analyses, although this assumption may not hold. According to a later analysis, parvovirus B19, influenza, CMV and Epstein-Barr virus appeared linked to several top co-occurrence clusters. At a false discovery rate of 0.05, a later analysis linked 16,951 TCR beta sequences to specific HLA alleles. In vitro tests confirmed that a few of the cytomegalovirus-associated TCR beta chains recognize cytomegalovirus antigens. Compared with equally common non-associated chains, HLA-associated TCR beta chains in a later analysis were more clonally expanded and had lower generation probabilities. A later genetic analysis associated a missense DCLRE1C variant with V-gene and J-gene trimming of TCR beta chains, and an independent cohort replicated the association. A further reported finding was that TCR beta sequences accurately predicted the HLA-A and HLA-B alleles for most subjects in the first cohort. According to a later analysis, most CMV-associated TCR beta chains appeared to be HLA-restricted, and the HLA associations seemed to be driven largely by CMV exposure. Correlated functional status among segregating V segments might reflect linkage disequilibrium, but an unknown experimental factor could not be ruled out. The study gave a list of some 150 TCR beta chains associated with cytomegalovirus. For the cohort, immune exposure information was limited to CMV serostatus. Assigning TCR associations to individual alleles was difficult when HLA alleles, especially DR and DQ, strongly co-occurred. Because HLA typing was unavailable for some donors at each locus, only the typed subset was used in association tests. A later analysis found that TCR association rates varied across HLA loci, with DRB1 alleles showing the most associated TCRs and HLA-C alleles the fewest. According to a later genetic analysis, donors in an Asian-associated ancestry cluster had fewer N-insertions in productive TCRs than the roughly 660-donor mean. It was suggested by the authors that the approach could potentially be generalized to other disease states and immunological phenotypes. In an earlier analysis of approximately 590 of the donors, most TCR beta V segments appeared in productive rearrangements about 87% or about 30% of the time, broadly matching IMGT annotations.

Library generation was performed with the immunoSEQ multiplex PCR assay. For the multiplex PCR, a mixture combining 60 forward primers for TCR Vbeta segments and 13 reverse primers for TCR Jbeta segments was used. A multiplex PCR assay on genomic DNA amplified the CDR3 region of rearranged TCR beta genes. The Illumina HiSeq System was used to sequence the amplified TCR beta libraries as 87-base-pair reads. The paper's data handling went like this. In a later analysis, tens of millions of unique TCR beta chains were counted across the approximately 670 repertoires, and roughly 10 million of these chains were shared by at least two donors. A nearest-neighbor algorithm error-corrected the raw reads and collapsed the reads into unique sequences, merging closely related sequences to remove PCR and sequencing errors. CDR3 sequences were aligned to IMGT reference sequences to assign V, D and J gene segments. For a sequence to be retained, at least a six-nucleotide match to both a V gene segment and a J gene segment was required. A rearrangement counted as productive if the CDR3 had no stop codons and remained in frame with V and J, and every other rearrangement counted as non-productive. Following IMGT convention, CDR3 was defined as the stretch from the second conserved V-encoded cysteine up to the conserved J-encoded phenylalanine. The earlier analysis of about 610 of the donors excluded sequences that lacked an unambiguous match to a single V gene segment. An earlier analysis of a few hundred of the donors called V segments functional above 56.7% productive rearrangements and segregating when the between-donor standard deviation exceeded 5%. A statistical classification framework was built to diagnose cytomegalovirus status from the catalog of TCR beta chain sequences. In a later analysis, V and J genes were assigned by comparing TCR nucleotide sequences against IMGT/GENE-DB human TR gene sequences. Using the TCRdist pipeline, a later analysis assigned CDR3 sequences along with most-parsimonious VDJ recombination scenarios. In a later analysis, each TCR beta chain was defined by its CDR3 amino acid sequence together with its V-gene family, and reads lacking a unique V-gene family were excluded. To address suspected cross-contamination and a sequencing artifact, a later analysis removed several hundred highly shared, low-generation-probability nucleotide sequences. In a later analysis, a clonal expansion index was calculated for each public chain from normalized within-repertoire ranks of inferred template counts. Generation probabilities in a later analysis came from a VDJ recombination model fitted to out-of-frame rearrangements, and those results were checked against IGoR. In a later analysis, TCR-TCR, TCR-HLA and TCR-CMV co-occurrence was scored with hypergeometric tests, and a repertoire-size bias correction was applied to TCR pairs. False discovery rates were estimated in a later analysis by permuting HLA or CMV assignments 20 times. In a later analysis, co-occurring TCRs were grouped using DBSCAN, with TCRdist sequence similarity added in when clustering inside HLA-allele-positive subsets. For co-occurrence clustering, repertoires with fewer than 30,000 or more than 120,000 public chains were excluded, along with 5 or 6 repertoires with anomalous nucleotide sharing. TCRdb's version of the immuneACCESS table is confined to in-frame rearrangements and falls short of the full clone set. An unresolved V gene accounts for under half of the shortfall where checked; the remainder is of unknown origin. V and J calls and clone size follow that table, whereas D and trimming were derived from the DNA. Here the sample has around 150,000 clones; around 86% occur a single time. The ten largest clones add up to about 8.6% of the sample.

The cohort consisted of approximately 690 healthy bone marrow donors. At the time of sampling, all cohort members were nominally healthy, though unrecorded immune exposures were likely present. The donor tested CMV seropositive and was one of the 289 seropositive cohort members. Every donor gave a peripheral blood sample, and the peripheral blood mononuclear cells from that sample were used for TCR beta sequencing. Genomic DNA was extracted from the blood cell samples with the Qiagen DNeasy Blood Extraction Kit. Sequenced sample: PBMCs. This sequence uses TRBV4-1 and TRBJ1-4, with TRBD1 identical over 7 junction bases. The TCR comes from a woman between 45 and 65 years old in good health and CMV-seropositive. CDR3 reads: CASSRGQVNEKLFF. The DNA sequence is TGCGCCAGCAGCCGCGGACAGGTGAATGAAAAACTGTTTTTT.